What follows are 20 T cell receptor beta chains derived from one specimen sequenced in a study of Graves' ophthalmopathy and Graves' hyperthyroidism. Amplified material comprised TCR beta CDR3 regions derived from RNA transcripts. The authors performed first-round RT-PCR with HTBI primers and then a second-round multiplex PCR. TCRdb processed the multiplex PCR reads anew with MiXCR; each CDR3 protein has one entry. The sample has hundreds of thousands of distinct CDR3 sequences, approximately 14% seen once. Sequencing used blood. The receptors come from a woman in her 30s with Graves' ophthalmopathy.

J is TRBJ2-7 and V is TRBV9, with 10 bases identical to TRBD2. CDR3 length equals 17 residues. Trimming took 0 bases from V and 2 from J; bases not matched to a gene: 8. The germline CDR1 and CDR2 sequences are SGDLS and YYNGEE. The CDR3, as DNA: TGTGCCAGCAGCGTAGAGGGGGCTAGCGGGAGCCCCTACGAGCAGTACTTC. Protein: CASSVEGASGSPYEQYF.

In its sample, this clonotype was seen many times. The genes are TRBV24-1 and TRBJ1-2, with D tentatively TRBD1 (5 bases). Germline lookup yields CDR1 KGHDR and CDR2 SFDVKD. CDR3 length: 13 amino acids. V lost 2 bases, J lost 8 bases, and 11 bases lay in between. In DNA, the CDR3 is TGTGCCACCAGTGATTGGGACGTTGGAGGCTACACCTTC. Translating gives CATSDWDVGGYTF.

This clonotype was counted only a few times. V usage is TRBV11-2 and J usage is TRBJ2-7; maybe TRBD2 (7 bases). Trimming stripped 0 bases from V and 7 bases from J, with 16 bases between. This CDR3 is 15 amino acids long. Germline values: CDR1 SGHAT, CDR2 FQNNGV. CDR3 in DNA: TGTGCCAGCAGCTTAGATTCGCGGGAGAGGGGGGAGCAGTACTTC. Its translation: CASSLDSRERGEQYF.

At least ten counts were recorded for this clonotype. The CDR3 protein is CASSLRTGANQPQHF. Here the CDR3 DNA reads TGTGCCAGCAGTTTACGGACAGGGGCCAATCAGCCCCAGCATTTT. This chain joins TRBV12-3 or TRBV12-4 and TRBJ1-5; TRBD1 matches at 9 bases. The CDR3 is 15 amino acids. Trimming at V came to 2 bases and at J to 3 bases, leaving 2 bases not matched to a gene.

This clonotype has ten or more counts. The chain couples TRBV4-1 to TRBJ2-7, with D perhaps TRBD2 (5 bases). Germline V gene sequence: CDR1 MGHRA, CDR2 YSYEKL. V gave up 3 bases and J gave up 2 bases, with 11 bases separating them. The CDR3 runs 14 residues. The CDR3 DNA reads as TGCGCCAGCAGCCAGTCGGGAATTGCCTACGAGCAGTACTTC. Residues: CASSQSGIAYEQYF.

The chain is built from TRBV6-4 and TRBJ2-7; TRBD1 might be the D (6 bases). Between the trimmed V and J ends, which lost 6 bases and 7 bases, there was a span of 16 bases. The CDR3 length is 13 residues. The germline V gene has CDR1 MRHNA and CDR2 SNTAGT. The DNA of the CDR3 is TGTGCCAGCAGCTTCGCCGGGACATCGGAGCAGTACTTC. Translated: CASSFAGTSEQYF.

This clonotype was found many times. V usage is TRBV27 and J usage is TRBJ2-7; 9 positions agree with TRBD1. CDR3 length equals 14 residues. CDR1 and CDR2 from the germline V gene are MNHEY and SMNVEV (reference sequence). V lost 6 bases to trimming and J lost 5 bases; unmatched junction nucleotides: 8. The CDR3 DNA is TGTGCCAGCAGATACCACAGGGGGCCCAACGAGCAGTACTTC. Its translation is CASRYHRGPNEQYF.

This clonotype has a count of ten or more. The chain combines TRBV28 with TRBJ2-4; D possibly corresponds to TRBD1 (5 bases). The CDR3 runs to 16 residues. The germline CDR1 and CDR2 sequences are MDHEN and SYDVKM. V was cut by 2 bases and J by 1 base, with 12 bases left in between. The DNA of the CDR3 is TGTGCCAGCAGTTTAAGGGGCACCAGGGCCAAAAACATTCAGTACTTC. It specifies CASSLRGTRAKNIQYF.

This clonotype was counted many times. The chain uses TRBV7-8 and TRBJ2-6; D not certain. CDR1 is SGHVS and CDR2 is FQNEAQ in the germline V gene. Trimming shortened V by 1 base and J by 1 base, and 11 bases separated the two germline ends. The CDR3 consists of 17 residues. CDR3 DNA sequence: TGTGCCAGCAGCTTAGGATCAGACCTATCTGGGGCCAACGTCCTGACTTTC. It yields the protein CASSLGSDLSGANVLTF.

This clonotype was observed many times. The chain is built from TRBV6-5 and TRBJ1-2; TRBD1 matches at 7 bases. In germline, CDR1 is MNHEY, CDR2 SVGAGI. The CDR3 extends over 15 amino acids. J gave up 1 base and V 2 bases, and 4 bases lay outside the gene matches. The CDR3 spells CASSYLGQVNYGYTF. The CDR3 DNA is TGTGCCAGCAGTTACCTAGGACAGGTTAACTATGGCTACACCTTC.

Only a few counts were recorded for this clonotype. This sequence joins TRBV27 and TRBJ2-5; D is uncertain. V shed 8 bases and J shed 5 bases, with 12 bases lying between them. Germline CDR1 and CDR2: MNHEY and SMNVEV (reference sequence). The CDR3 totals 12 residues. In DNA form, the CDR3 reads TGTGCCAGCTCGGACCCTTCGGAGACCCAGTACTTC. Its translation is CASSDPSETQYF.

This clonotype was seen repeatedly, ten times or more. The chain carries TRBV6-1 and TRBJ1-5; D is possibly TRBD1 (6 bases). Germline V gives CDR1 MNHNS, CDR2 SASEGT. Trimming left V 8 bases short and J 4 bases short, with 9 bases between. The CDR3 totals 12 residues. The CDR3 is CASWGRNQPQHF. The CDR3 nucleotides are TGTGCCAGCTGGGGGCGAAATCAGCCCCAGCATTTT.

This clonotype was counted at least ten times. V and J are TRBV10-3 and TRBJ1-6, with unresolved D. CDR3 size: 13 residues. Germline lookup yields CDR1 ENHRY and CDR2 SYGVKD. V was trimmed by 8 bases and J by 7 bases, leaving 12 bases between them. CDR3 region: CAIQAKENSPLHF. The CDR3, as DNA: TGTGCCATCCAGGCCAAAGAGAATTCACCCCTCCACTTT.

This clonotype was seen many times. This rearrangement joins TRBV6-5 to TRBJ1-3; D may be TRBD1 (5 bases). Germline V gene sequence: CDR1 MNHEY, CDR2 SVGAGI. The V end was cut by 2 bases, the J end by 2 bases, with 10 bases between. This CDR3 has 15 amino acids. The CDR3 DNA reads TGTGCCAGCAGTTACAGGGGCTCCCCTGGAAACACCATATATTTT. Translating gives CASSYRGSPGNTIYF.

This clonotype has ten or more counts. The chain combines TRBV6-1 with TRBJ1-1; D not resolved. The CDR3 extends over 14 amino acids. Germline V gene lookup returns CDR1 MNHNS and CDR2 SASEGT. Trimming took off 3 bases at V and 5 bases at J, with 13 bases between the two ends. CDR3 sequence (DNA): TGTGCCAGCAGTGAGAACAATATACTAACTGAAGCTTTCTTT. It encodes CASSENNILTEAFF.

V is TRBV6-1 and J is TRBJ1-2, with a tentative D call TRBD1 (6 bases). The V and J ends lost 8 bases and 3 bases respectively, with 13 bases between them. The CDR3 sequence is 13 residues long. Germline assignment: CDR1 MNHNS and CDR2 SASEGT. The CDR3, as DNA: TGTGCCAGCCTTGAGGGGGGCGACTATGGCTACACCTTC. This encodes CASLEGGDYGYTF.

This clonotype has a count of ten or more. The J gene is TRBJ2-7, the V gene TRBV29-1, with 8 bases identical to TRBD1. Unmatched junction bases numbered 4, after V lost 7 bases and J lost 2 bases. CDR1 and CDR2 (germline): SQVTM, ANQGSEA. CDR3 length: 12 residues. CDR3 region: CSARQGPYEQYF. CDR3 nucleotide sequence: TGCAGCGCCCGACAGGGGCCCTACGAGCAGTACTTC.

Ten or more counts support this clonotype. The chain uses TRBV7-9 and TRBJ2-4; possibly TRBD1 or TRBD2 for D (5 bases each). The CDR3 runs 16 residues. Germline assignment: CDR1 SEHNR and CDR2 FQNEAQ (reference sequence). Trimming left V 5 bases short and J 1 base short, with 15 bases between. For the CDR3, the DNA is TGTGCCAGCAGCACCCAGGGAGTATCTGCCAAAAACATTCAGTACTTC. It encodes CASSTQGVSAKNIQYF.

The sample holds many counts of this clonotype. The rearrangement links TRBV19 to TRBJ2-2; D call uncertain. There are 12 residues in the CDR3. CDR1 is LNHDA and CDR2 is SQIVND in the germline V gene (reference sequence). Trimming stripped 7 bases from V and 4 bases from J, with 7 bases between. In DNA form, the CDR3 reads TGTGCCAGTAATCCGGGCACCGGGGAGCTGTTTTTT. As protein: CASNPGTGELFF.

With regard to this clonotype: Given a much more abundant clone one base away, this may be a read error. The gene calls are TRBV2 and TRBJ1-2, with 7 bases that match TRBD1. Germline loops: CDR1 SNHLY, CDR2 FYNNEI. The CDR3 loop spans 15 amino acids. In nucleotides, the CDR3 is TGTGCCTGCAGTGAAACAACCGGGACAGCACACGGCTACACCTTC. Its protein is CACSETTGTAHGYTF.